The 28 T cell receptor beta chains below all came from one sample that was sequenced in a study of regulatory T cells in long-lasting Graves disease. Regarding time point: newly diagnosed GD, antithyroid drugs for less than 3 months. There was RNA extracted from PBMCs, and the TCR library was made from it. The TCR beta library used iRepertoire HTBI primers with Arm-PCR amplification of CDR3. TCRdb redid the calling of the multiplex PCR reads with MiXCR, one entry per CDR3 protein. The data contain under 450,000 distinct CDR3 sequences, 15% to 20% of them singletons. These same records also appear under a second study, on T cells in Graves' hyperthyroidism and ophthalmopathy.

This material consisted of peripheral blood mononuclear cells (PBMCs), taken at new diagnosis, from a patient treated with antithyroid drugs. These TCRs come from a woman aged 18-30 years with Graves disease.

This clonotype was seen repeatedly, ten times or more. The genes are TRBV5-1 and TRBJ2-1, with 11 bases identical to TRBD2. The CDR3 has 16 amino acids. From germline, CDR1 is SGHRS and CDR2 YFSETQ. V trimming: 5 bases; J trimming: 2 bases; junction bases outside the gene matches: 6. The CDR3 bases are TGCGCCAGCAGTTCGGGACTAGCGGACCCCTACAATGAGCAGTTCTTC. It specifies CASSSGLADPYNEQFF.

The table lists this clonotype with many counts. The V gene is TRBV11-1, the J gene TRBJ2-7, with D perhaps TRBD1 (6 bases). With 1 base removed from V and 5 bases from J, the gap between germline ends came to 30 bases. The germline V gene has CDR1 SGHAT and CDR2 FQDESV (reference sequence). The CDR3 runs 20 residues. The DNA of the CDR3 is TGTGCCAGCAGCTTAGGTCTCGTGTTATCGGGCCGCAGGGGCCCCCACGAGCAGTACTTC. It translates to CASSLGLVLSGRRGPHEQYF.

This clonotype was counted at least ten times. This chain connects TRBV7-6 to TRBJ2-1; the match to TRBD2 covers 10 bases. The CDR3 runs 16 residues. Germline values: CDR1 SGHVS, CDR2 FNYEAQ. The V and J ends lost 5 bases and 3 bases, in that order; junction bases with no gene match: 7. The CDR3 DNA reads TGTGCCAGCAGCACGGAGCGGGGGGGCGACTACAATGAGCAGTTCTTC. Translated: CASSTERGGDYNEQFF.

This clonotype was detected ten times or more. The chain uses TRBV10-2 and TRBJ2-1, with TRBD2 matching over 14 bases. The V segment lost 0 bases and the J segment 5 bases; nucleotides outside the gene matches: 3. Germline V gene lookup returns CDR1 WSHSY and CDR2 SAAADI. The CDR3 consists of 17 residues. The CDR3 region has the DNA TGCGCCAGCAGTGAGTCGACGGGACTAGCGGGAGACAATGAGCAGTTCTTC. The encoded protein is CASSESTGLAGDNEQFF.

In its sample, this clonotype was seen many times. This sequence joins TRBV20-1 and TRBJ2-5, with D possibly TRBD2 on 7 matching bases. This CDR3 contains 14 residues. V was clipped by 4 bases and J by 1 base, with 13 bases between them. Germline V gene sequence: CDR1 DFQATT, CDR2 SNEGSKA (reference sequence). CDR3 sequence reads: CSATSGGAQETQYF. CDR3 DNA: TGCAGTGCTACCAGTGGGGGGGCCCAAGAGACCCAGTACTTC.

This clonotype showed up many times. The chain joins TRBV2 to TRBJ2-1, with no clear D. Germline assignment: CDR1 SNHLY and CDR2 FYNNEI. The CDR3 is 14 residues long. Trimming stripped 2 bases from V and 0 bases from J, with 5 bases between. The CDR3 loop is CASSEQRSYNEQFF. The CDR3, as DNA: TGTGCCAGCAGTGAACAGCGCTCCTACAATGAGCAGTTCTTC.

On this clonotype: A much bigger clone sits one base away, suggesting this may be a read error. This chain joins TRBV10-3 and TRBJ2-7; 7 nucleotides agree with TRBD2. Germline V lookup: CDR1 ENHRY, CDR2 SYGVKD. The ends lost 9 bases at V and 5 bases at J; junction bases unmatched: 1. The CDR3 runs to 10 residues. Here the CDR3 DNA reads TGTGCCATGGGGGGGGACGAGCAGTACTTC. It is translated as CAMGGDEQYF.

This chain connects TRBV5-6 to TRBJ1-2; 9 bases are a match to TRBD1. V shed 3 bases and J 4 bases; nucleotides not matched to a gene: 10. CDR3 length equals 16 residues. Germline CDR1 and CDR2: SGHDT and YYEEEE. Here the CDR3 reads CASSSPLDRGIYGYTF. CDR3 nucleotides: TGTGCCAGCAGCTCTCCATTAGACAGGGGGATCTATGGCTACACCTTC.

This clonotype was detected ten times or more. The CDR3: CAWRDRGETEAFF. The DNA of the CDR3 is TGTGCCTGGAGGGACAGGGGGGAGACTGAAGCTTTCTTT. This chain joins TRBV30 and TRBJ1-1, with 10 nucleotides matching TRBD1. Germline CDR1 GTSNPN, CDR2 SVGIG (reference sequence). The length of the CDR3 is 13 residues. After removal of 3 bases from V and 5 bases from J, the junction contained 3 bases not matched to a gene.

This clonotype has ten or more counts. V and J are TRBV3-1 and TRBJ1-2; D gene unclear. The V gene lost 2 bases and the J gene lost 2 bases, with 6 bases spanning the gap. Germline loops: CDR1 LGHDT, CDR2 YNNKEL (reference sequence). CDR3 size: 13 residues. The CDR3 bases are TGTGCCAGCAGCCAACGGGAGAACTATGGCTACACCTTC. Amino acids: CASSQRENYGYTF. The entire variable domain, with the rest obtained from reference TRBV3-1 and TRBJ1-2, is as follows: DTAVSQTPKYLVTQMGNDKSIKCEQNLGHDTMYWYKQDSKKFLKIMFSYNNKELIINETVPNRFSPKSPDKAHLNLHINSLELGDSAVYFCASSQRENYGYTFGSGTRLTVV.

This chain links TRBV6-7 with TRBJ1-1; D is possibly TRBD1 (5 bases). TRBV6-7 is sorted into the ORF group, with uncertain function. This CDR3 is 16 amino acids long. The V end lost 7 bases, the J end lost 2 bases, and 20 bases lay between the germline ends. Written as DNA, the CDR3 is TGTGCCAGCAATTCGGGTATTGTCAGGGAAAACACTGAAGCTTTCTTT. Translating it yields CASNSGIVRENTEAFF.

On this clonotype itself: This could be a read error, since a much larger clone is one nucleotide away. The J gene is TRBJ2-3, the V gene TRBV3-1; a possible D gene is TRBD1 (6 bases). The CDR3 runs 16 residues. Trimming removed 1 base from V and 2 bases from J, with 13 bases in between. CDR1 and CDR2 (germline): LGHDT, YNNKEL (reference sequence). CDR3 sequence reads: CASSQVSGVPTDTQYF. The CDR3 DNA follows: TGTGCCAGCAGCCAAGTCTCAGGGGTTCCCACAGATACGCAGTATTTT.

This clonotype was detected a few times. The chain carries TRBV10-1 and TRBJ2-1, with TRBD2 as a possible D gene (6 bases). This CDR3 contains 15 residues. In germline, CDR1 is WNHNN, CDR2 SYGVQD (reference sequence). Trimming cost V 0 bases and J 0 bases, with 6 bases left between them. The CDR3 spells CASSESRGSYNEQFF. The CDR3 region has the DNA TGCGCCAGCAGTGAGTCGCGGGGCTCCTACAATGAGCAGTTCTTC.

As to this clonotype: The germline gene is not matched at one end of the junction; a read error may be the cause. The CDR3: CSGRSRGVGNEQFF. The CDR3 DNA follows: TGCAGTGGTAGAAGTCGAGGGGTGGGGAATGAGCAGTTCTTC. The rearrangement joins TRBV20-1 to TRBJ2-1; D tentatively reads TRBD1 or TRBD2 (5 bases each). CDR3 length: 14 residues. The germline V gene encodes CDR1 DFQATT and CDR2 SNEGSKA (reference sequence).

This clonotype was detected many times. The chain carries TRBV9 and TRBJ1-1; D is uncertain. V lost 0 bases to trimming and J lost 0 bases, with 3 bases between them. Germline V CDR1 and CDR2: SGDLS, YYNGEE. CDR3 length: 13 residues. CDR3 region: CASSVEMNTEAFF. The CDR3 nucleotides are TGTGCCAGCAGCGTAGAAATGAACACTGAAGCTTTCTTT.

This chain joins TRBV13 and TRBJ2-2; 12 positions match TRBD2. Germline lookup yields CDR1 PRHDT and CDR2 FYEKMQ (reference sequence). The ends lost 4 bases at V and 7 bases at J; junction bases unmatched: 7. CDR3 length equals 16 residues. CDR3 coding DNA: TGTGCCAGCAGCTCGGGGACTAGCGGGTTGTTCGGGGAGCTGTTTTTT. It encodes CASSSGTSGLFGELFF.

This clonotype was seen repeatedly, ten times or more. The V call is TRBV3-1, the J call TRBJ1-1; D not resolved. The germline V and J ends were trimmed by 6 bases and 0 bases, with 8 bases remaining between them. The CDR3 consists of 13 residues. Germline V gene lookup returns CDR1 LGHDT and CDR2 YNNKEL (reference sequence). CDR3 residues: CASSYSLNTEAFF. DNA for the CDR3: TGTGCCAGCAGTTACAGCTTGAACACTGAAGCTTTCTTT. Based on the CDR3 plus reference TRBV3-1 and TRBJ1-1, the full variable domain is DTAVSQTPKYLVTQMGNDKSIKCEQNLGHDTMYWYKQDSKKFLKIMFSYNNKELIINETVPNRFSPKSPDKAHLNLHINSLELGDSAVYFCASSYSLNTEAFFGQGTRLTVV.

This clonotype was counted only a few times. This chain joins TRBV5-8 and TRBJ1-2; 9 nucleotides match TRBD1. Germline lookup yields CDR1 SGHTS and CDR2 YDEGEE. This CDR3 spans 15 amino acids. The V and J ends lost 6 bases and 7 bases, in that order; junction bases with no gene match: 13. CDR3: CASTEPGQGWGGYTF. CDR3 sequence (DNA): TGTGCCAGCACAGAACCGGGACAGGGCTGGGGTGGCTACACCTTC.

There are many counts of this clonotype. The chain is built from TRBV7-3 and TRBJ1-1; D unresolved. From germline, CDR1 is SGHTA and CDR2 FQGTGA. The V gene lost 3 bases and the J gene lost 1 base, with 6 bases spanning the gap. CDR3 length: 13 amino acids. The CDR3 coding sequence is TGTGCCAGCAGCTTGGAAGGGAACACTGAAGCTTTCTTT. This translates into CASSLEGNTEAFF.

This clonotype was counted between two and nine times. The J gene is TRBJ2-3, the V gene TRBV2, with D perhaps matching TRBD1 (6 bases). The CDR3 has 14 amino acids. The germline V and J ends were trimmed by 6 bases and 0 bases, with 10 bases remaining between them. Germline-derived CDR1 and CDR2 are SNHLY and FYNNEI. This CDR3 is CASSGQGSTDTQYF. As DNA, the CDR3 is TGTGCCAGCAGCGGCCAGGGGAGCACAGATACGCAGTATTTT.

This clonotype was observed many times. The chain has TRBV30 and TRBJ2-7; maybe TRBD2 (7 bases). Between the trimmed V and J ends, which lost 0 bases and 6 bases, there was a span of 15 bases. This CDR3 contains 14 residues. Germline V gene lookup returns CDR1 GTSNPN and CDR2 SVGIG (reference sequence). This CDR3 is CAWSVWGGPPEQYF. Written as DNA, the CDR3 is TGTGCCTGGAGTGTGTGGGGGGGGCCCCCCGAGCAGTACTTC.

Of note for this clonotype: A much larger clone differs from this one at a single base, so this may be a read error. The chain recombines TRBV2 with TRBJ1-4, with TRBD1 as a possible D gene (5 bases). This CDR3 has 15 amino acids. Germline V gene lookup returns CDR1 SNHLY and CDR2 FYNNEI. Trimming left V 2 bases short and J 7 bases short, with 14 bases between. The CDR3 coding sequence is TGTGCCAGCAGTGAACAGGGAAGAAGGGGTGAAAAACTGTTTTTT. It specifies CASSEQGRRGEKLFF. Variable domain in full (rest from reference TRBV2 and TRBJ1-4): EPEVTQTPSHQVTQMGQEVILRCVPISNHLYFYWYRQILGQKVEFLVSFYNNEISEKSEIFDDQFSVERPDGSNFTLKIRSTKLEDSAMYFCASSEQGRRGEKLFFGSGTQLSVL.

The chain joins TRBV7-3 to TRBJ1-2; maybe TRBD1 (6 bases). CDR1 is SGHTA, CDR2 FQGTGA, per germline. The CDR3 contains 14 residues. V lost 5 bases to trimming and J lost 8 bases, with 18 bases between them. This CDR3 is CASSPNRGVGGYTF. CDR3 nucleotides: TGTGCCAGCAGCCCAAATAGGGGGGTGGGAGGCTACACCTTC.

This clonotype has at least ten counts. The DNA for the CDR3 is TGCGCCAGACCGCGGGGGTGTCCTGAAGCTTTCTTT. It translates to CARPRGCPEAFF. The gene calls are TRBV5-1 and TRBJ1-1; D perhaps matches TRBD1 (5 bases). Germline-derived CDR1 and CDR2 are SGHRS and YFSETQ. Trimming cost V 8 bases and J 6 bases, with 14 bases left between them. The CDR3 has 12 amino acids.

This clonotype was recorded many times. The chain is built from TRBV18 and TRBJ1-5, with unresolved D. Germline assignment: CDR1 KGHSH and CDR2 LQKENI. The CDR3 loop spans 15 amino acids. V was trimmed by 2 bases and J by 0 bases, leaving 8 bases between them. This CDR3 reads CASSPFFDSNQPQHF. For the CDR3, the DNA is TGTGCCAGCTCACCATTTTTCGATAGCAATCAGCCCCAGCATTTT.

This clonotype was counted many times. The J gene is TRBJ1-5, the V gene TRBV2; a weak D match, TRBD1 (6 bases). The V end lost 11 bases, the J end lost 2 bases, and 19 bases lay between the germline ends. The CDR3 spans 15 residues. Germline lookup yields CDR1 SNHLY and CDR2 FYNNEI. This CDR3 reads CASSWGGAGNQPQHF. As DNA, the CDR3 is TGTGCCTCCTCATGGGGGGGCGCGGGCAATCAGCCCCAGCATTTT.

For this clonotype: With a much larger clone just one base away, this may be a read error. In this CDR3 the conserved last residue, phenylalanine or tryptophan, is missing, so a read error is likely. This sequence joins TRBV24-1 and TRBJ2-5; D remains ambiguous. The ends were cut back, 3 bases at V and 0 bases at J, with 10 bases in the middle. This CDR3 is 15 amino acids long. Germline loops: CDR1 KGHDR, CDR2 SFDVKD. The CDR3, as DNA: TGTGCCACCAGTGATACCTTGACGTACCAAGAGACCCAGTACTCC. Translation gives CATSDTLTYQETQYS.

This clonotype was seen at least ten times. The genes are TRBV3-1 and TRBJ2-1, with D possibly matching TRBD2 (6 bases). The V gene's germline CDR1 is LGHDT and CDR2 YNNKEL (reference sequence). Trimming took off 3 bases at V and 0 bases at J, with 18 bases between the two ends. The CDR3 is made up of 18 amino acids. The CDR3 loop is CASSQDERTIGSYNEQFF. The CDR3 DNA sequence: TGTGCCAGCAGCCAGGACGAAAGGACTATTGGCTCCTACAATGAGCAGTTCTTC.